The present T cell receptor (beta chain) was sequenced within a study of tumor T cells in aggressive B-cell lymphoma. CDR1 and CDR2 from the germline V gene are LNHNV and YYDKDF (reference sequence). The CDR3 extends over 14 amino acids. V lost 2 bases, J lost 5 bases, and 4 bases stayed unmatched. The protocol was immunoSEQ multiplex PCR, while the TCRdb copy is restricted to in-frame clones and leaves out a portion. This table has fewer than 6,500 clones, roughly 84% appearing once. This sequence was found in an adult with diffuse large B cell lymphoma. The chain is built from TRBV15 and TRBJ2-5, with 8 bases lining up with TRBD1. Source material: tumor tissue. The CDR3 region has the DNA TGTGCCACCAGCAGAAAGACAGGGGTGGAGACCCAGTACTTC. Residues: CATSRKTGVETQYF.